The present TCR beta chain was sequenced within a study of technical replicates of blood from a handful of donors. With 0 bases removed from V and 2 bases from J, the gap between germline ends came to 8 bases. Germline V gives CDR1 SEHNR, CDR2 FQNEAQ (reference sequence). CDR3 size: 14 residues. The repertoire was sequenced with immunoSEQ multiplex PCR; TCRdb's copy has only in-frame clones and lacks some. The sample records around 71,000 clones, roughly 89% being singletons. This chain uses TRBV7-9 with TRBJ2-7; D is possibly TRBD1 (5 bases). This receptor was taken from a human donor in good health. Sequencing was performed on T cells isolated from PBMCs. The CDR3 spells CASSLAGAAYEQYF. Written as DNA, the CDR3 is TGTGCCAGCAGCTTAGCAGGGGCGGCCTACGAGCAGTACTTC.